This T cell receptor beta chain was retrieved from a study of a mutant IDH1 vaccine in newly diagnosed glioma. In germline, CDR1 is KGHSH, CDR2 LQKENI. The V end lost 5 bases, the J end lost 7 bases, and 20 bases lay between the germline ends. This CDR3 contains 16 residues. This sample's time point: baseline, week 1 (first vaccination visit). As to treatment: pre-vaccination baseline after standard-of-care therapy. Tumors from donors were new WHO grade 3 or 4 IDH1-mutant astrocytomas with ATRX loss. Clones were sequenced by immunoSEQ multiplex PCR, and TCRdb holds only the in-frame ones, with some missing. Of approximately 16,000 clones in the sample, nearly 97% were seen once.

This chain connects TRBV18 to TRBJ1-4; D ambiguous. The origin of this receptor is a woman aged 18-30 years with glioma. Some clones in this sample may be carry-over from other donors' samples. The starting material was peripheral blood mononuclear cells (PBMCs), obtained from a glioma patient treated with radiotherapy, temozolomide or both. This chain's CDR3 is CASSASVPSLGEKLFF. DNA of the CDR3: TGTGCCAGCTCAGCCAGTGTTCCATCTTTAGGTGAAAAACTGTTTTTT. The variable domain in full, completed from reference TRBV18 and TRBJ1-4, reads NAGVMQNPRHLVRRRGQEARLRCSPMKGHSHVYWYRQLPEEGLKFMVYLQKENIIDESGMPKERFSAEFPKEGPSILRIQQVVRGDSAAYFCASSASVPSLGEKLFFGSGTQLSVL.